These 28 T cell receptor beta chains were sequenced from one sample in a study of beta chain features in type 1 diabetes. Sequencing targeted expressed TCRB transcripts, as all isolated RNA had been reverse transcribed. Sequencing used immunoSEQ multiplex PCR; TCRdb keeps in-frame clones, though not all of them. The top ten clones hold 0.09% to 0.095% of a sample with under 800,000 clones, about a sixth of them seen once. Sequenced material: naive CD4+ T cells from blood. These receptors originate from a man younger than 30 in good health.

This clone was counted a few times. V and J are TRBV28 and TRBJ2-7; the D is unclear. Germline V gene data show CDR1 as MDHEN and CDR2 as SYDVKM. V was cut by 6 bases and J by 1 base, with 13 bases left in between. The CDR3 is 14 residues long. CDR3 in amino acids: CASSLGEDSYEQYF. The CDR3 DNA reads as TGTGCCAGCAGCCTAGGAGAGGATTCCTACGAGCAGTACTTC.

This sequence joins TRBV7-2 and TRBJ2-6; D not resolved. Germline CDR1 SGHTA, CDR2 FQGNSA. Trimming stripped 6 bases from V and 10 bases from J, with 7 bases between. The CDR3 loop spans 11 amino acids. CDR3: CASSYVNVLTF. Written as DNA, the CDR3 is TGTGCCAGCAGTTACGTGAACGTCCTGACTTTC.

This chain links TRBV11-1 with TRBJ2-3; 11 bases line up with TRBD1. The germline CDR1 and CDR2 sequences are SGHAT and FQDESV (reference sequence). Trimming cost V 2 bases and J 3 bases; bases outside gene matches: 4. CDR3 length: 16 amino acids. CDR3 amino acids: CASSLLGTGGTDTQYF. CDR3 nucleotides: TGTGCCAGCAGCTTACTCGGGACAGGGGGTACAGATACGCAGTATTTT.

This clone showed up just a few times. Other DNA variants within this sample encode the same CDR3. This chain connects TRBV27 to TRBJ2-1, with D possibly TRBD2 on 7 matching bases. V gave up 8 bases and J gave up 1 base, with 24 bases separating them. The CDR3 covers 18 residues. Germline V CDR1 and CDR2: MNHEY, SMNVEV (reference sequence). CDR3 amino acids: CASGRGGGSWASYNEQFF. For the CDR3, the DNA is TGTGCCAGCGGGCGGGGCGGGGGCTCCTGGGCGTCCTACAATGAGCAGTTCTTC.

This clone was detected only a few times. The chain carries TRBV6-5 and TRBJ2-6; possibly TRBD1 for D (6 bases). Germline V gene lookup returns CDR1 MNHEY and CDR2 SVGAGI. V was pared by 5 bases and J by 2 bases, with 10 bases between. This CDR3 is built from 15 residues. CDR3 coding DNA: TGTGCCAGCAGTACCGACAGGACTGGGGCCAACGTCCTGACTTTC. Protein: CASSTDRTGANVLTF.

This chain uses TRBV18 with TRBJ2-5; 15 bases align to TRBD2. With the DNA end fitting TRBJ2-7 better, the J assignment may be wrong. Germline CDR1 and CDR2: KGHSH and LQKENI. This CDR3 is built from 18 residues. The CDR3 DNA sequence: TGTGCCAGCTCAAGAGCTGGGACTAGCGGGAGGAACGGCTACGAGCAGTACTTC. This sequence encodes CASSRAGTSGRNGYEQYF.

The sample holds a few counts of this clone. The J gene is TRBJ2-3, the V gene TRBV9, with D possibly being TRBD2 (6 bases). The CDR3 is made up of 13 amino acids. V gave up 4 bases and J gave up 5 bases, with 11 bases separating them. The germline V gene has CDR1 SGDLS and CDR2 YYNGEE. CDR3 in DNA: TGTGCCAGCAGCCCCCAGACTAGAGATACGCAGTATTTT. Its translation is CASSPQTRDTQYF.

V usage is TRBV5-4 and J usage is TRBJ1-2; 7 bases match TRBD1. Germline assignment: CDR1 SGHNT and CDR2 YYREEE (reference sequence). The CDR3 runs 14 residues. The V segment lost 5 bases and the J segment 4 bases; nucleotides outside the gene matches: 8. CDR3 bases: TGTGCCAGCAGACCCGGGACAGAGCTCTATGGCTACACCTTC. Its translation: CASRPGTELYGYTF.

V gene TRBV14 combines with J gene TRBJ2-5; D remains ambiguous. V was trimmed by 2 bases and J by 2 bases, leaving 6 bases between them. The CDR3 is 13 amino acids. Germline V gives CDR1 SGHDN, CDR2 FVKESK. CDR3 sequence reads: CASSQYLQETQYF. The CDR3 DNA is TGTGCCAGCAGCCAATACTTACAAGAGACCCAGTACTTC.

The J gene is TRBJ2-3, the V gene TRBV9; D unclear. Trimming shortened V by 0 bases and J by 6 bases, and 8 bases separated the two germline ends. This CDR3 has 13 residues. The germline V gene has CDR1 SGDLS and CDR2 YYNGEE. CDR3 sequence: CASSVGLPDTQYF. CDR3 nucleotide sequence: TGTGCCAGCAGCGTAGGACTCCCGGATACGCAGTATTTT.

This clone was counted between two and nine times. The chain is built from TRBV7-9 and TRBJ2-5, with a weak D call TRBD1 (6 bases). The V end lost 4 bases, the J end lost 9 bases, and 12 bases lay between the germline ends. The CDR3 totals 12 residues. Germline values: CDR1 SEHNR, CDR2 FQNEAQ (reference sequence). The CDR3 spells CASSSGEGAQYF. The CDR3 DNA is TGTGCCAGCAGCTCAGGGGAAGGGGCCCAGTACTTC.

The table lists this clone with a few counts. This chain joins TRBV5-1 and TRBJ1-1; the D is unclear. This CDR3 comprises 14 residues. The V gene's germline CDR1 is SGHRS and CDR2 YFSETQ. Trimming stripped 4 bases from V and 1 base from J, with 11 bases between. The CDR3 reads CASSQDAGNTEAFF. CDR3 coding DNA: TGCGCCAGCAGCCAGGACGCAGGGAACACTGAAGCTTTCTTT.

This clone was counted only a few times. The chain uses TRBV10-3 and TRBJ2-7; unclear D gene. Trimming left V 4 bases short and J 3 bases short, with 13 bases between. The CDR3 runs 14 residues. CDR1 is ENHRY and CDR2 is SYGVKD in the germline V gene. In DNA, the CDR3 is TGTGCCATCAGTGCGGCAGACCTCGGCTACGAGCAGTACTTC. Translated, it gives CAISAADLGYEQYF.

The genes are TRBV5-1 and TRBJ1-5; D might be TRBD1 (6 bases). The CDR3 loop spans 17 amino acids. Germline values: CDR1 SGHRS, CDR2 YFSETQ. The V end was cut by 0 bases, the J end by 7 bases, with 20 bases between. CDR3: CASSLAPRTEVRQPQHF. The CDR3 bases are TGCGCCAGCAGCTTGGCCCCCCGGACAGAGGTTAGGCAGCCCCAGCATTTT. Full variable domain (outside the CDR3, taken from reference TRBV5-1 and TRBJ1-5): KAGVTQTPRYLIKTRGQQVTLSCSPISGHRSVSWYQQTPGQGLQFLFEYFSETQRNKGNFPGRFSGRQFSNSRSEMNVSTLELGDSALYLCASSLAPRTEVRQPQHFGDGTRLSIL.

The V gene is TRBV30, the J gene TRBJ2-7, with D tentatively TRBD1 (6 bases). The CDR3 contains 12 residues. From germline, CDR1 is GTSNPN and CDR2 SVGIG (reference sequence). The ends were cut back, 4 bases at V and 5 bases at J, with 12 bases in the middle. The CDR3 DNA reads TGTGCCTGGACTACAGGGCCCCACGAGCAGTACTTC. Protein sequence: CAWTTGPHEQYF.

The chain recombines TRBV2 with TRBJ2-7, with 7 bases that match TRBD1. Germline V gene data show CDR1 as SNHLY and CDR2 as FYNNEI. This CDR3 spans 13 amino acids. Unmatched junction bases numbered 8, after V lost 6 bases and J lost 6 bases. CDR3 sequence reads: CASSRDSYPEQYF. The CDR3 DNA sequence: TGTGCCAGCAGCCGGGACAGCTATCCCGAGCAGTACTTC.

The rearrangement joins TRBV9 to TRBJ2-7; tentatively, D is TRBD1 (5 bases). The ends were cut back, 2 bases at V and 2 bases at J, with 11 bases in the middle. Germline V gene lookup returns CDR1 SGDLS and CDR2 YYNGEE. The CDR3 runs 14 residues. The CDR3 sequence: CASSVEGVPYEQYF. The CDR3 region has the DNA TGTGCCAGCAGCGTGGAAGGGGTCCCCTACGAGCAGTACTTC.

This clone was seen a few times. The V call is TRBV13, the J call TRBJ1-1, with TRBD1 matching 8 bases. There are 15 residues in the CDR3. The germline V gene encodes CDR1 PRHDT and CDR2 FYEKMQ (reference sequence). Trimming took 5 bases from V and 2 from J; bases not matched to a gene: 7. The CDR3 sequence: CASSPRTGINTEAFF. CDR3 DNA: TGTGCCAGCAGCCCTCGGACAGGGATAAACACTGAAGCTTTCTTT.

The rearrangement uses TRBV11-3 and TRBJ1-4; D not resolved. This CDR3 contains 13 residues. In germline, CDR1 is SGHNT, CDR2 YENEEA. V was pared by 9 bases and J by 0 bases, with 8 bases between. The CDR3 nucleotides are TGTGCCAGTTCCCGCTCAACTAATGAAAAACTGTTTTTT. Translated: CASSRSTNEKLFF.

There are a few counts of this clone. The chain couples TRBV4-3 to TRBJ1-2, with D possibly matching TRBD1 (5 bases). CDR3 size: 14 residues. Per germline, CDR1 LGHNA and CDR2 YSLEER. Trimming cost V 2 bases and J 2 bases, with 9 bases left between them. CDR3 DNA sequence: TGCGCCAGCAGCCAACCGAACAGGAACTATGGCTACACCTTC. This encodes CASSQPNRNYGYTF.

This chain joins TRBV7-3 and TRBJ2-3; D call uncertain. CDR1 and CDR2 from the germline V gene are SGHTA and FQGTGA. The CDR3 contains 13 residues. V was cut by 2 bases and J by 6 bases, with 9 bases left in between. The CDR3 nucleotides are TGTGCCAGCAGCTTAGGCAGGTCTGATACGCAGTATTTT. Encoded protein: CASSLGRSDTQYF.

The table lists this clone with a count of one. V is TRBV5-4 and J is TRBJ2-7; TRBD2 matches at 9 bases. This CDR3 is 15 amino acids long. V lost 1 base, J lost 2 bases, and 4 bases stayed unmatched. Germline loops: CDR1 SGHNT, CDR2 YYREEE (reference sequence). This CDR3 reads CASSLSSGTTYEQYF. The CDR3 DNA reads as TGTGCCAGCAGCTTGTCTAGCGGGACCACCTACGAGCAGTACTTC.

This chain connects TRBV6-5 to TRBJ1-1, with D unclear. Germline lookup yields CDR1 MNHEY and CDR2 SVGAGI. The ends were cut back, 8 bases at V and 0 bases at J, with 13 bases in the middle. This CDR3 region has 14 residues. The CDR3 DNA reads as TGTGCCAGCCGGGGAGGTGTGTTGAACACTGAAGCTTTCTTT. Amino acid sequence: CASRGGVLNTEAFF.

The chain employs TRBV9 and TRBJ2-3; D is unresolved. V lost 5 bases and J 6 bases, leaving 7 bases between the germline ends. CDR1 and CDR2 from the germline V gene are SGDLS and YYNGEE. The CDR3 runs 11 residues. The CDR3 coding sequence is TGTGCCAGCAGTGGGGTGGATACGCAGTATTTT. Residues: CASSGVDTQYF.

The CDR3 coding sequence is TGTGCCATCAGGGGGACAGCCTCTGGAAACACCATATATTTT. This encodes CAIRGTASGNTIYF. The chain carries TRBV10-3 and TRBJ1-3, with 7 bases matching TRBD1. Germline V gives CDR1 ENHRY, CDR2 SYGVKD. After removal of 6 bases from V and 0 bases from J, the junction contained 2 bases not matched to a gene. The CDR3 loop spans 14 amino acids.

The V call is TRBV6-5, the J call TRBJ2-5; no clear D. The J call is in doubt because the DNA end fits TRBJ2-7 better. The CDR3 spans 16 residues. The germline V gene encodes CDR1 MNHEY and CDR2 SVGAGI. The CDR3 reads CASSYSGKPYSYEQYF. Written as DNA, the CDR3 is TGTGCCAGCAGTTACTCGGGGAAGCCCTACTCCTACGAGCAGTACTTC.

About this clone itself: Other DNA sequences from this sample encode an identical CDR3 as well. The chain employs TRBV28 and TRBJ1-5; maybe TRBD1 (5 bases). The ends were cut back, 6 bases at V and 4 bases at J, with 7 bases in the middle. The CDR3 consists of 12 residues. Per germline, CDR1 MDHEN and CDR2 SYDVKM. CDR3 coding DNA: TGTGCCAGCAGGGGGGGAAATCAGCCCCAGCATTTT. As protein: CASRGGNQPQHF.

Only a few counts were recorded for this clone. This chain uses TRBV5-1 with TRBJ1-5; D is uncertain. Trimming took 3 bases from V and 7 from J, leaving 14 bases between them. CDR3 size: 14 residues. From germline, CDR1 is SGHRS and CDR2 YFSETQ. CDR3 residues: CASSSDPGGQPQHF. CDR3 nucleotides: TGCGCCAGCAGCTCGGACCCTGGTGGCCAGCCCCAGCATTTT.